These 27 T cell receptor beta chains share one sample of origin, sequenced in a study of Graves' ophthalmopathy and Graves' hyperthyroidism. The study amplified TCR beta CDR3 regions using RNA transcripts. First-round RT-PCR employed HTBI primers, with a second-round multiplex PCR after it. TCRdb passed the multiplex PCR reads through MiXCR, listing each CDR3 protein once. The repertoire holds about 600,000 distinct CDR3 sequences, approximately 35% seen once, with 3.5% to 5% in the top ten. The specimen sequenced was peripheral blood or thyroid tissue (not recorded which). Receptors originate from an adult man with Graves' hyperthyroidism.

This clonotype showed up many times. This sequence joins TRBV6-6 and TRBJ2-7, with D uncertain. Germline V gives CDR1 MNHNY, CDR2 SVGAGI (reference sequence). This CDR3 is built from 13 residues. V shed 2 bases and J shed 1 base, with 6 bases lying between them. The CDR3 reads CASSYGGSYEQYF. CDR3 nucleotide sequence: TGTGCCAGCAGTTACGGCGGATCCTACGAGCAGTACTTC.

This clonotype was observed at least ten times. CDR3 bases: TGTGCCAGCAGCGTAGGTTCTGACTATGGCTACACCTTC. Protein sequence: CASSVGSDYGYTF. This rearrangement joins TRBV9 to TRBJ1-2; no clear D. The CDR3 runs 13 residues. Germline assignment: CDR1 SGDLS and CDR2 YYNGEE. V lost 0 bases, J lost 3 bases, and 6 bases lay in between. The entire variable domain, with the rest obtained from reference TRBV9 and TRBJ1-2, is as follows: DSGVTQTPKHLITATGQRVTLRCSPRSGDLSVYWYQQSLDQGLQFLIQYYNGEERAKGNILERFSAQQFPDLHSELNLSSLELGDSALYFCASSVGSDYGYTFGSGTRLTVV.

The sample holds many counts of this clonotype. The chain combines TRBV28 with TRBJ1-1; 7 bases are a match to TRBD1. The CDR3 sequence is 13 residues long. Trimming at V came to 8 bases and at J to 4 bases, leaving 7 bases not matched to a gene. In germline, CDR1 is MDHEN, CDR2 SYDVKM. CDR3 in amino acids: CASGRQGGTEAFF. CDR3 sequence (DNA): TGTGCCAGCGGGAGACAGGGAGGCACTGAAGCTTTCTTT.

With regard to this clonotype: This may stem from a read error, because a much larger clone lies one nucleotide away. Lacking the conserved final phenylalanine or tryptophan, this CDR3 likely reflects a read error. J is TRBJ2-7 and V is TRBV15; no reliable D call. The CDR3 extends over 15 amino acids. The germline CDR1 and CDR2 sequences are LNHNV and YYDKDF (reference sequence). Trimming removed 0 bases at V and 3 bases at J, with 12 bases between. The CDR3: CATSRDRGEIYEQYL. The CDR3 DNA sequence: TGTGCCACCAGCAGAGATCGTGGAGAGATCTACGAGCAGTACCTC.

This clonotype was detected ten times or more. The V and J genes are TRBV30 and TRBJ1-6, with D unclear. CDR1 GTSNPN and CDR2 SVGIG come from the germline V gene (reference sequence). The CDR3 length is 12 residues. V lost 2 bases to trimming and J lost 13 bases, with 12 bases between them. The CDR3 DNA follows: TGTGCCTGGAGTAGGAACGAGTCCCCCCTCCACTTT. Encoded protein: CAWSRNESPLHF.

The chain is built from TRBV14 and TRBJ1-3, with D perhaps TRBD1 (5 bases). Deletions cut 8 bases from V and 2 bases from J, with 16 bases between. Per the germline V gene, CDR1 is SGHDN and CDR2 is FVKESK. The CDR3 contains 15 residues. CDR3 region: CASSPPGLTGNTIYF. In nucleotides, the CDR3 is TGTGCCAGCTCACCACCAGGGCTTACTGGAAACACCATATATTTT.

Comments on this clonotype: A single base separates this from a much larger clone, so it may be a read error. V usage is TRBV20-1 and J usage is TRBJ2-7; D remains ambiguous. Germline values: CDR1 DFQATT, CDR2 SNEGSKA (reference sequence). The CDR3 spans 15 residues. CDR3: CSARAAAELSYKQYF. Here the CDR3 DNA reads TGCAGTGCTAGGGCTGCGGCAGAACTCTCCTACAAGCAGTACTTC.

The chain has TRBV7-8 and TRBJ2-7; the D gene is possibly TRBD1 (6 bases). CDR1 and CDR2 from the germline V gene are SGHVS and FQNEAQ. V was shortened by 5 bases and J by 3 bases, with 14 bases between the two germline ends. The CDR3 spans 14 residues. The CDR3 reads CASSILDRDYEQYF. DNA for the CDR3: TGTGCCAGCAGCATCTTGGACAGAGACTACGAGCAGTACTTC.

This clonotype was found a few times. This chain connects TRBV7-3 to TRBJ2-2; D is undetermined. The CDR3 is 12 residues long. The germline gives CDR1 SGHTA, CDR2 FQGTGA. Between the trimmed V and J ends, which lost 4 bases and 6 bases, there was a span of 6 bases. CDR3 in DNA: TGTGCCAGCAGCTCCCCATCCGGGGAGCTGTTTTTT. Protein product: CASSSPSGELFF.

The genes are TRBV2 and TRBJ2-7; 9 nucleotides match TRBD1. This CDR3 has 12 residues. The junction had 7 bases not matched to a gene; V was cut back by 10 bases and J by 6 bases. Germline CDR1 reads SNHLY; CDR2 reads FYNNEI. CDR3 region: CATLGQGSEQYF. DNA of the CDR3: TGTGCCACCCTGGGACAGGGAAGCGAGCAGTACTTC.

This chain uses TRBV15 with TRBJ1-5; TRBD1 aligns across 9 bases. The V gene end was trimmed by 1 base and the J gene end by 9 bases; junction bases not matched to a gene: 13. The CDR3 loop spans 17 amino acids. CDR1 and CDR2 (germline): LNHNV, YYDKDF (reference sequence). CDR3 bases: TGTGCCACCAGCAGAGCCGCGGGACAGGGTCACGCCTTGCCCCAGCATTTT. This encodes CATSRAAGQGHALPQHF.

This clonotype has a count of ten or more. This chain joins TRBV12-3 or TRBV12-4 and TRBJ2-7; TRBD2 agrees at 8 bases. The CDR3 has 16 residues. J was trimmed by 3 bases and V by 4 bases; bases with no gene match: 11. CDR3 in amino acids: CASSYRGAGVGYEQYF. The CDR3 DNA reads as TGTGCCAGCAGTTACCGCGGAGCGGGAGTCGGCTACGAGCAGTACTTC.

This clonotype was detected many times. The CDR3 is CASSHLATGSSYEQYF. In nucleotides, the CDR3 is TGCGCCAGCAGCCATCTTGCTACAGGGAGCTCCTACGAGCAGTACTTC. The chain employs TRBV4-1 and TRBJ2-7, with D possibly being TRBD1 (6 bases). V lost 3 bases, J lost 0 bases, and 15 bases lay in between. This CDR3 spans 16 amino acids. Germline assignment: CDR1 MGHRA and CDR2 YSYEKL.

This clonotype was found many times. The chain employs TRBV6-5 and TRBJ1-5; 9 bases agree with TRBD1. From germline, CDR1 is MNHEY and CDR2 SVGAGI. CDR3 length: 15 amino acids. Losses at the gene ends were 4 bases for V and 3 bases for J; bases not matched to a gene: 4. This chain's CDR3 is CASSSGQGNNQPQHF. In DNA, the CDR3 is TGTGCCAGCAGTTCGGGACAGGGAAACAATCAGCCCCAGCATTTT.

This clonotype was found many times. The chain joins TRBV15 to TRBJ2-5; D remains unclear. Germline lookup yields CDR1 LNHNV and CDR2 YYDKDF (reference sequence). Trimming removed 1 base at V and 4 bases at J, with 7 bases between. This CDR3 contains 13 residues. Written as DNA, the CDR3 is TGTGCCACCAGCAGAGGCCCGGGAGAGACCCAGTACTTC. It translates to CATSRGPGETQYF.

This clonotype has a count of ten or more. The rearrangement uses TRBV12-3 or TRBV12-4 and TRBJ1-1, with D possibly TRBD1 on 6 matching bases. This CDR3 spans 14 amino acids. With 8 bases removed from V and 4 bases from J, the gap between germline ends came to 17 bases. CDR3 protein: CASGDTGLATEAFF. DNA of the CDR3: TGTGCCAGCGGAGACACAGGGTTGGCCACTGAAGCTTTCTTT.

About this clonotype itself: This may be a read error: a much more frequent sequence differs by one nucleotide. V gene TRBV20-1 combines with J gene TRBJ2-2; D gene ambiguous. This CDR3 has 13 amino acids. Germline CDR1 DFQATT, CDR2 SNEGSKA (reference sequence). As DNA, the CDR3 is TGCAGTGTTAGAGACACGCAGACCGGGGAGCTGTTTTTT. Its protein is CSVRDTQTGELFF.

This clonotype was recorded a few times. The V call is TRBV19, the J call TRBJ1-4; D not certain. V was trimmed by 5 bases and J by 0 bases, leaving 10 bases between them. This CDR3 comprises 15 residues. Germline CDR1 reads LNHDA; CDR2 reads SQIVND (reference sequence). As DNA, the CDR3 is TGTGCCAGTAGTTTGTGTCGGGCAACTAATGAAAAACTGTTTTTT. Residues: CASSLCRATNEKLFF.

This chain connects TRBV7-9 to TRBJ1-5; D not resolved. The CDR3 length is 15 residues. CDR1 is SEHNR, CDR2 FQNEAQ, per germline (reference sequence). The CDR3 DNA reads as TGTGCTAGAGGGCAGGCCGATAGCGGCAATCAGCCCCAGCATTTT. It codes for CARGQADSGNQPQHF.

This chain uses TRBV29-1 with TRBJ2-7; tentatively, D is TRBD2 (5 bases). V was cut by 8 bases and J by 3 bases, with 20 bases left in between. Germline CDR1 SQVTM, CDR2 ANQGSEA. This CDR3 region has 14 residues. The chain's CDR3 is CSSLGGQNGYEQYF. The CDR3 bases are TGCAGCTCCCTCGGCGGGCAGAACGGCTACGAGCAGTACTTC.

This clonotype was observed a single time. Being one base from a much bigger clone, this may be a read error. CDR3 nucleotides: TGTGCCAGCAGCACGAGGACAGGGTACACTGAAGCTTTCTTT. Translation: CASSTRTGYTEAFF. The chain couples TRBV5-4 to TRBJ1-1; 8 positions agree with TRBD1. The junction had 5 bases not matched to a gene; V was cut back by 4 bases and J by 3 bases. The CDR3 is 14 amino acids. Germline V lookup: CDR1 SGHNT, CDR2 YYREEE (reference sequence).

This clonotype was picked up many times. The DNA of the CDR3 is TGTGCCATCAGTGTGTATCAGGGAGGCACTGAAGCTTTCTTT. Its protein product is CAISVYQGGTEAFF. The genes are TRBV10-3 and TRBJ1-1; a possible D gene is TRBD1 (5 bases). With 4 bases removed from V and 4 bases from J, the gap between germline ends came to 13 bases. Germline V gene sequence: CDR1 ENHRY, CDR2 SYGVKD. The CDR3 sequence is 14 residues long.

V usage is TRBV20-1 and J usage is TRBJ2-5; D uncertain. Germline CDR1 and CDR2: DFQATT and SNEGSKA (reference sequence). The CDR3 extends over 16 amino acids. V dropped 0 bases and J dropped 0 bases, with 14 bases sitting between them. Here the CDR3 reads CSARDVAVAHQETQYF. Here the CDR3 DNA reads TGCAGTGCTAGAGACGTCGCAGTGGCCCACCAAGAGACCCAGTACTTC.

This clonotype appeared many times. The chain has TRBV5-1 and TRBJ1-2; 9 bases are shared with TRBD1. Germline V CDR1 and CDR2: SGHRS, YFSETQ. The CDR3 runs 13 residues. The ends lost 4 bases at V and 5 bases at J; junction bases unmatched: 3. The CDR3 nucleotides read TGCGCCAGCAGCGAGGACAGGGGTTATGGCTACACCTTC. It translates to CASSEDRGYGYTF.

The chain carries TRBV29-1 and TRBJ2-3, with D tentatively TRBD1 or TRBD2 (5 bases each). The germline V gene encodes CDR1 SQVTM and CDR2 ANQGSEA. The CDR3 runs 13 residues. Trimming cost V 6 bases and J 5 bases, with 15 bases left between them. The CDR3 DNA reads TGCAGCGTCACCGGGACCCCGGTAGATACGCAGTATTTT. It yields the protein CSVTGTPVDTQYF.

This clonotype was seen a handful of times. This chain links TRBV12-3 or TRBV12-4 with TRBJ1-3; 8 bases fit TRBD1. Trimming cost V 5 bases and J 3 bases; bases outside gene matches: 6. This CDR3 has 15 amino acids. CDR3: CASSPDRVGGNTIYF. Written as DNA, the CDR3 is TGTGCCAGCAGTCCGGACAGGGTGGGTGGAAACACCATATATTTT.

This clonotype appeared many times. The rearrangement uses TRBV29-1 and TRBJ1-5; 8 bases align to TRBD1. Trimming cost V 4 bases and J 2 bases; bases outside gene matches: 4. The CDR3 consists of 14 residues. Germline loops: CDR1 SQVTM, CDR2 ANQGSEA. The CDR3 DNA is TGCAGCGTTGCAGGGGGCAAGGGCAATCAGCCCCAGCATTTT. It encodes CSVAGGKGNQPQHF.